This passage covers 9 T cell receptor beta chains from one sample sequenced in a study of T cells in Graves' hyperthyroidism and ophthalmopathy. The TCR beta CDR3 regions underwent amplification using RNA transcripts as the source. First-round RT-PCR targeting the TCR CDR3 was performed with the HTBI primer set. TCRdb used MiXCR to reprocess the multiplex PCR reads, holding one entry per CDR3 protein. The sample consists of 340,000 or so distinct CDR3 sequences, approximately 15% of them appearing once. Specimen: blood. The source of these receptors is a man aged 30-40 years with Graves' hyperthyroidism.

This clonotype has only a few counts. Since a much larger clone is just one base distant, this may be a read error. This sequence joins TRBV28 and TRBJ2-7, with D perhaps TRBD1 (7 bases). CDR1 is MDHEN and CDR2 is SYDVKM in the germline V gene. CDR3 size: 16 residues. CDR3 coding DNA: TGTACCAGCAGCCTAATTCGGACAGGAGGGGTTACGAAGCAGTACTTC. It codes for CTSSLIRTGGVTKQYF. The whole variable domain, filled in from reference TRBV28 and TRBJ2-7, reads DVKVTQSSRYLVKRTGEKVFLECVQDMDHENMFWYRQDPGLGLRLIYFSYDVKMKEKGDIPEGYSVSREKKERFSLILESASTNQTSMYLCTSSLIRTGGVTKQYFGPGTRLTVT.

J is TRBJ1-1 and V is TRBV10-3; 8 bases map to TRBD1. Germline V gene data show CDR1 as ENHRY and CDR2 as SYGVKD. This CDR3 has 14 amino acids. J gave up 2 bases and V 10 bases, and 9 bases lay outside the gene matches. The CDR3 sequence is CATQDRVDNTEAFF. In nucleotides, the CDR3 is TGTGCCACACAGGACAGGGTCGATAACACTGAAGCTTTCTTT.

Only a few counts were recorded for this clonotype. V gene TRBV7-6 combines with J gene TRBJ1-6, with 9 bases that match TRBD1. Looked up from germline, CDR1 is SGHVS and CDR2 is FNYEAQ. Trimming removed 5 bases from V and 7 bases from J; junction bases left unmatched: 6. The CDR3 covers 15 residues. CDR3 residues: CASSPDRGGNSPLHF. The CDR3 bases are TGTGCCAGCAGCCCGGACAGGGGTGGCAATTCACCCCTCCACTTT.

This clonotype was counted at least ten times. This chain connects TRBV27 to TRBJ1-1; 11 nucleotides line up with TRBD1. The germline V gene encodes CDR1 MNHEY and CDR2 SMNVEV (reference sequence). The CDR3 sequence is 14 residues long. The junction had 8 bases not matched to a gene; V was cut back by 8 bases and J by 6 bases. The chain's CDR3 is CASEAGTGGSEAFF. In DNA, the CDR3 is TGTGCCAGCGAAGCCGGGACAGGGGGTTCTGAAGCTTTCTTT.

This clonotype appeared many times. The chain uses TRBV12-3 or TRBV12-4 and TRBJ2-7; D ambiguous. Trimming stripped 6 bases from V and 1 base from J, with 7 bases between. The CDR3 totals 12 residues. CDR3 amino acids: CASSRGSYEQYF. The CDR3 DNA reads as TGTGCCAGCAGCCGCGGATCCTACGAGCAGTACTTC.

In this sample, this clonotype turned up many times. V usage is TRBV12-3 or TRBV12-4 and J usage is TRBJ1-2; a possible D gene is TRBD1 (5 bases). V lost 6 bases, J lost 4 bases, and 12 bases lay in between. The CDR3 totals 13 residues. CDR3 sequence (DNA): TGTGCCAGCAGACAGACAGTTGCCTATGGCTACACCTTC. Translation gives CASRQTVAYGYTF.

The rearrangement uses TRBV19 and TRBJ2-1; TRBD2 matches at 10 bases. This CDR3 comprises 14 residues. V was clipped by 11 bases and J by 10 bases; unmatched bases: 14. Germline values: CDR1 LNHDA, CDR2 SQIVND (reference sequence). The CDR3, as DNA: TGTGCCTCTCGGATAGCGGGAGGCTCCGGCGAGCAGTTCTTC. Protein sequence: CASRIAGGSGEQFF. The full variable domain, in which reference TRBV19 and TRBJ2-1 provide the parts outside the CDR3, is DGGITQSPKYLFRKEGQNVTLSCEQNLNHDAMYWYRQDPGQGLRLIYYSQIVNDFQKGDIAEGYSVSREKKESFPLTVTSAQKNPTAFYLCASRIAGGSGEQFFGPGTRLTVL.

The J gene is TRBJ1-4, the V gene TRBV28; D is unresolved. The CDR3 totals 16 residues. CDR1 is MDHEN and CDR2 is SYDVKM in the germline V gene. Trimming took 4 bases from V and 5 from J, leaving 17 bases between them. The CDR3 sequence is CASSSPLYGSNEKLFF. CDR3 coding DNA: TGTGCCAGCAGTTCCCCGCTTTACGGTAGCAATGAAAAACTGTTTTTT.

This clonotype was found a few times. The chain joins TRBV7-9 to TRBJ2-1; D not resolved. CDR3 length: 20 amino acids. Germline V gene data show CDR1 as SEHNR and CDR2 as FQNEAQ (reference sequence). Deletions cut 3 bases from V and 0 bases from J, with 24 bases between. The CDR3 DNA sequence: TGTGCCAGCAGCTTCATTTGGGATACGCGAGAATTGAGCTCCTACAATGAGCAGTTCTTC. This codes for CASSFIWDTRELSSYNEQFF.